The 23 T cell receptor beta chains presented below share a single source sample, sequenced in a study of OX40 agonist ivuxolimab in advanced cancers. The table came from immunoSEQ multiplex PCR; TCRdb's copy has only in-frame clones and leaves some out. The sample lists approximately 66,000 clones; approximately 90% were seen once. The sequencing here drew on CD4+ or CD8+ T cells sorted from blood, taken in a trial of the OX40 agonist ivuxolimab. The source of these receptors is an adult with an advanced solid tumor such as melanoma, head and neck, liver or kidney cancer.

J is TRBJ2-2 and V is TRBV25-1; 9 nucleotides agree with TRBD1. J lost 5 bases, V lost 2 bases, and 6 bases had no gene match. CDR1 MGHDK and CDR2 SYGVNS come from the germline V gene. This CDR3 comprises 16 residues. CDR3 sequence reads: CASSEDRDRETGELFF. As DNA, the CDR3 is TGTGCCAGCAGTGAAGACCGGGACAGGGAAACCGGGGAGCTGTTTTTT.

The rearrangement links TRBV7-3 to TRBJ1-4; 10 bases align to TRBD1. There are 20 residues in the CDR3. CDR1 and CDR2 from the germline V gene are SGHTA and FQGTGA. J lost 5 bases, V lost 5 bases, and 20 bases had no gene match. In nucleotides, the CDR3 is TGTGCCAGCAGCCGATTTGGGGGGAGCGGGACAGGGGCCCAAAATGAAAAACTGTTTTTT. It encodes CASSRFGGSGTGAQNEKLFF.

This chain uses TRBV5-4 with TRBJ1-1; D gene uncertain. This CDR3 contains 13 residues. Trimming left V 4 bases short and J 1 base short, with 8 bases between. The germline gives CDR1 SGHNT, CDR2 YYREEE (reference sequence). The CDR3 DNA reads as TGTGCCAGCAGCGTTAGGGAGAACACTGAAGCTTTCTTT. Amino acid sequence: CASSVRENTEAFF. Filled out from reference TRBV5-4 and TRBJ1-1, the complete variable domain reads ETGVTQSPTHLIKTRGQQVTLRCSSQSGHNTVSWYQQALGQGPQFIFQYYREEENGRGNFPPRFSGLQFPNYSSELNVNALELDDSALYLCASSVRENTEAFFGQGTRLTVV.

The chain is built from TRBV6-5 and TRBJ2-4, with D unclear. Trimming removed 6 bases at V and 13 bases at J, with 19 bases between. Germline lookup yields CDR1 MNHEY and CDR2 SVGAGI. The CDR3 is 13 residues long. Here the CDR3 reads CASRHGQKGRQYF. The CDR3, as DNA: TGTGCCAGCAGACACGGGCAAAAAGGAAGACAGTACTTC.

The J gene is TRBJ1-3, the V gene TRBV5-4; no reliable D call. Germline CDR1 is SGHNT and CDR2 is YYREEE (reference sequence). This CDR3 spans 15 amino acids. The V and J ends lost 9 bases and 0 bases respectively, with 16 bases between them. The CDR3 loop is CATDFFGGSGNTIYF. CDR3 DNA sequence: TGTGCCACCGACTTTTTCGGTGGCTCTGGAAACACCATATATTTT.

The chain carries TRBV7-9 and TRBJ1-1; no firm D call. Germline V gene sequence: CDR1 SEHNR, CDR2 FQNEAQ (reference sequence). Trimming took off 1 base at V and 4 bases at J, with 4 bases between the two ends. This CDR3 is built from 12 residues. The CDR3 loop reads CASSLVSTEAFF. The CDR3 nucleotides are TGTGCCAGCAGCTTAGTGTCCACTGAAGCTTTCTTT.

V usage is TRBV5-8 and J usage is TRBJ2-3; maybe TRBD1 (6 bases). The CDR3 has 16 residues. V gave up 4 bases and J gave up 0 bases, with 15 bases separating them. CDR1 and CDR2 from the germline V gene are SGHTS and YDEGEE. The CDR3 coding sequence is TGTGCCAGCAGCCTGGTGGACAGTTCTAGCACAGATACGCAGTATTTT. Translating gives CASSLVDSSSTDTQYF.

As DNA, the CDR3 is TGTGCCAGCAGCTTATACGGGGGGAGTAGATACGAGCAGTACTTC. Translating gives CASSLYGGSRYEQYF. The J gene is TRBJ2-7, the V gene TRBV11-2; 7 positions agree with TRBD2. The V segment lost 2 bases and the J segment 4 bases; nucleotides outside the gene matches: 8. The CDR3 has 15 residues. Germline CDR1 is SGHAT and CDR2 is FQNNGV.

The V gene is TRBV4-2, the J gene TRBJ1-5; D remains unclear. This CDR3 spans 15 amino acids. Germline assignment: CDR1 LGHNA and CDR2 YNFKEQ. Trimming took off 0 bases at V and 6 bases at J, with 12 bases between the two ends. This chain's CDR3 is CASSQESPGGQPQHF. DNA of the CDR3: TGTGCCAGCAGCCAAGAAAGTCCGGGCGGTCAGCCCCAGCATTTT.

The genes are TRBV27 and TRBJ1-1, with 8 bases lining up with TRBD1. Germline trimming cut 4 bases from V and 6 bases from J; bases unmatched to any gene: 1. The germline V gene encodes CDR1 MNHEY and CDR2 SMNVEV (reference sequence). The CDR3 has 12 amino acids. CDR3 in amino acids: CASSSTGAEAFF. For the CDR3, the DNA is TGTGCCAGCAGTTCGACAGGGGCTGAAGCTTTCTTT.

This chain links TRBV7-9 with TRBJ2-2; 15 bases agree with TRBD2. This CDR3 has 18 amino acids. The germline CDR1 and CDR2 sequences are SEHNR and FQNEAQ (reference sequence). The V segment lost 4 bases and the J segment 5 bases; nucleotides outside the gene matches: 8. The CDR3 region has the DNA TGTGCCAGCAGCTACCCGGGACTAGCGGGAGGTATTACCGGGGAGCTGTTTTTT. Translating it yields CASSYPGLAGGITGELFF.

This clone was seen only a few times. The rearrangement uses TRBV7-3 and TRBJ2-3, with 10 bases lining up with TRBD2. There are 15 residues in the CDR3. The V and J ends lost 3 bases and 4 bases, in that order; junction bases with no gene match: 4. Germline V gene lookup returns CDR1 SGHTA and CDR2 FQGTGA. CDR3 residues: CASSFLAGAADTQYF. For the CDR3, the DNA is TGTGCCAGCAGCTTCCTAGCGGGAGCCGCAGATACGCAGTATTTT. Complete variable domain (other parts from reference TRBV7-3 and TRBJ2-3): GAGVSQTPSNKVTEKGKYVELRCDPISGHTALYWYRQSLGQGPEFLIYFQGTGAADDSGLPNDRFFAVRPEGSVSTLKIQRTERGDSAVYLCASSFLAGAADTQYFGPGTRLTVL.

CDR3 DNA: TGTGCCAGCAGCTTAAGCAGGGGGGTATCTGGAAACACCATATATTTT. Protein product: CASSLSRGVSGNTIYF. V and J are TRBV7-9 and TRBJ1-3, with 7 bases aligning to TRBD1. Losses at the gene ends were 2 bases for V and 1 base for J; bases not matched to a gene: 5. The CDR3 loop spans 16 amino acids. CDR1 SEHNR and CDR2 FQNEAQ come from the germline V gene (reference sequence).

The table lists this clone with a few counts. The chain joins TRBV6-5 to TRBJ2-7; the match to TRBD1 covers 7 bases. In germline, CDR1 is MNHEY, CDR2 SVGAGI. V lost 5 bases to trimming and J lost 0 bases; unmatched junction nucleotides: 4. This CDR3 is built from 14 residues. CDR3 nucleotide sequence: TGTGCCAGCAGTCCCGGGGACAGCTCCTACGAGCAGTACTTC. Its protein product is CASSPGDSSYEQYF.

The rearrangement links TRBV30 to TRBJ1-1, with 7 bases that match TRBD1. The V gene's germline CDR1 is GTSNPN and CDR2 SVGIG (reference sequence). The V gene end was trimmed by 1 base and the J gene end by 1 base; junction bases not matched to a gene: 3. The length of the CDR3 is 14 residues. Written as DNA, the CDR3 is TGTGCCTGGAGTGGGACAGGAGAGAACACTGAAGCTTTCTTT. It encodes CAWSGTGENTEAFF. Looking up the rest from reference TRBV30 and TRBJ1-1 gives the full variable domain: SQTIHQWPATLVQPVGSPLSLECTVEGTSNPNLYWYRQAAGRGLQLLFYSVGIGQISSEVPQNLSASRPQDRQFILSSKKLLLSDSGFYLCAWSGTGENTEAFFGQGTRLTVV.

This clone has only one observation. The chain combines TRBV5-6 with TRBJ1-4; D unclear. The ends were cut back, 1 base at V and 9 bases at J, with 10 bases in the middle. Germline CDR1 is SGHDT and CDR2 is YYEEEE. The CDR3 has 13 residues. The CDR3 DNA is TGTGCCAGCAGCTTGCCGGGCGGGCAAAAACTGTTTTTT. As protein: CASSLPGGQKLFF.

This chain's CDR3 is CASSTGTRYNEQFF. The CDR3 DNA is TGTGCCAGTAGTACCGGGACTAGGTACAATGAGCAGTTCTTC. This rearrangement joins TRBV19 to TRBJ2-1; 8 bases agree with TRBD2. The CDR3 has 14 amino acids. Germline V CDR1 and CDR2: LNHDA, SQIVND (reference sequence). J lost 4 bases, V lost 4 bases, and 3 bases had no gene match.

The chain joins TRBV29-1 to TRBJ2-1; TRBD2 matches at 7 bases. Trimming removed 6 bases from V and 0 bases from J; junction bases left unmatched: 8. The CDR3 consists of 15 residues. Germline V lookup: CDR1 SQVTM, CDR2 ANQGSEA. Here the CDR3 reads CSVALAESSYNEQFF. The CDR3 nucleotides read TGCAGCGTCGCCCTAGCGGAGAGCTCCTACAATGAGCAGTTCTTC.

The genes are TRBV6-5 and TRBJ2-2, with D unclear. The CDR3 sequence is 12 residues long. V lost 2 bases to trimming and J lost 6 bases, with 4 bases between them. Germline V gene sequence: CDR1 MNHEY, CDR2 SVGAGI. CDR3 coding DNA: TGTGCCAGCAGTTACGGGGCCGGGGAGCTGTTTTTT. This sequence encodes CASSYGAGELFF.

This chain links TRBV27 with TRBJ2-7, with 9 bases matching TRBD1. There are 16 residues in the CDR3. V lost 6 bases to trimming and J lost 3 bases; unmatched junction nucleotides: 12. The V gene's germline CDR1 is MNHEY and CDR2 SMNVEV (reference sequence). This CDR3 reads CASREDRDRANYEQYF. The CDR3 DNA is TGTGCCAGCAGGGAGGACCGGGACAGGGCTAACTACGAGCAGTACTTC.

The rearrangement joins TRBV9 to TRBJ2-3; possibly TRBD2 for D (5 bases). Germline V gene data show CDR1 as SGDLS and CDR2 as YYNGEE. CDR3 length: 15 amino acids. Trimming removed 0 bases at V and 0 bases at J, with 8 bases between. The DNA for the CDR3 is TGTGCCAGCAGCGTAGTTCCGGGGAGCACAGATACGCAGTATTTT. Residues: CASSVVPGSTDTQYF.

The CDR3 nucleotides read TGTGCCAGTAGTCTGGCTGGGGGGGGTTCCTACAATGAGCAGTTCTTC. Its translation is CASSLAGGGSYNEQFF. V and J are TRBV19 and TRBJ2-1; 7 nucleotides match TRBD2. This CDR3 is 16 amino acids long. CDR1 LNHDA and CDR2 SQIVND come from the germline V gene (reference sequence). J lost 1 base, V lost 5 bases, and 8 bases had no gene match. Supplemented by reference TRBV19 and TRBJ2-1, the full variable domain reads DGGITQSPKYLFRKEGQNVTLSCEQNLNHDAMYWYRQDPGQGLRLIYYSQIVNDFQKGDIAEGYSVSREKKESFPLTVTSAQKNPTAFYLCASSLAGGGSYNEQFFGPGTRLTVL.

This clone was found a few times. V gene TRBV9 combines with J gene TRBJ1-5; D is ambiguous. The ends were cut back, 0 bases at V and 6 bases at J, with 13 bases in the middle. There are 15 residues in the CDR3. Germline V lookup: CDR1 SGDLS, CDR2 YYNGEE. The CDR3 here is CASSVESGIGQPQHF. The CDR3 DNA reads TGTGCCAGCAGCGTAGAGTCGGGGATCGGTCAGCCCCAGCATTTT. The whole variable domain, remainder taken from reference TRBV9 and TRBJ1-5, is DSGVTQTPKHLITATGQRVTLRCSPRSGDLSVYWYQQSLDQGLQFLIQYYNGEERAKGNILERFSAQQFPDLHSELNLSSLELGDSALYFCASSVESGIGQPQHFGDGTRLSIL.